This T cell receptor (beta chain) was sequenced in a study of OX40 agonist ivuxolimab in advanced cancers. For context, the study as a whole: Ivuxolimab, which targeted the costimulatory receptor OX40 (CD134), was an agonistic, fully human IgG2 monoclonal antibody. In the dose-escalation cohort, 82.7% of patients were male, and the mean age was about 55 years, with a range of roughly 23 to 85. Patients were allowed to have had prior anti-PD-1, anti-PD-L1 or anti-CTLA-4 therapy, and roughly 40% of the dose-escalation patients had been treated with checkpoint inhibitors. Of the roughly 50 dose-escalation patients, hepatocellular carcinoma was present in around 20, melanoma in approximately 15, renal cell carcinoma in 9 and head and neck cancer in 9. Intravenous ivuxolimab was administered to patients every 2 weeks at six dose levels: 0.01, 0.1, 0.3, 1.5, 3 and 10 mg/kg. The monotherapy dose-escalation portion (N ≈ 57 patients) of the phase I ivuxolimab trial is reported in the paper. Three dose-escalation patients achieved partial responses, one with hepatocellular carcinoma and two with cutaneous melanoma. The purpose of peripheral TCRbeta sequencing was to test whether ivuxolimab changed TCR sequence diversity and led to clonal T-cell expansion. The full study reports these points: At doses from 0.1 to 3.0 mg/kg, clonal expansion was seen in both CD4+ and CD8+ blood T cells between baseline and week 6. After ivuxolimab, CD8+ T cells had more expanded clones than CD4+ T cells on average. Low levels of normalized T-cell clonal expansion were also seen in some nonresponding patients. Partial responders in the 0.1-3.0 mg/kg groups had among the lowest normalized peripheral clonal expansion, especially among CD8+ T cells. The antigen specificity of the peripheral T cells that underwent clonal expansion was not determined.

V drops 11 bases and J drops 2 bases, leaving 7 bases in between. Including cysteine and phenylalanine, the CDR3 has 12 amino acids. This entry keeps only the CDR3 DNA: 36 bases, framed from base 1. CDR1 MDHEN and CDR2 SYDVKM were looked up in the germline V gene. For sequencing of the TCRbeta CDR3 region, genomic DNA was extracted from the sorted cells. The immunoSEQ Assay was used for sequencing of TCRbeta CDR3 regions. The immuneACCESS repertoire file appears here via TCRdb, limited to in-frame rearrangements. These files lack a portion of the clones; in checked studies, under half of the deficit traces to unresolved V genes, and the cause of the others is not known. This sample has tens of thousands of clones in its table, and 81% of those were observed once. Of the sample, roughly 6.5% is held by the ten largest clones. Turning to this clone: Its binding antigen is unknown. The input lacks base qualities; no much larger clone sits a single base away.

The trial excluded patients who had a history of autoimmune disease or who were on systemic immunosuppression. Peripheral blood for TCR sequencing was drawn from every dose cohort at baseline, at cycle 4 day 1 and at cycle 7 day 1. Samples were obtained from an open-label, multicenter, first-in-human phase I dose-escalation trial of ivuxolimab. Adults with locally advanced or metastatic melanoma, renal cell carcinoma, hepatocellular carcinoma or head and neck squamous cell carcinoma were enrolled in the trial. CD4+ and CD8+ T cells were sorted separately from peripheral blood before TCR sequencing.

This TCR was recovered from an adult with an advanced solid tumor such as melanoma, head and neck, liver or kidney cancer. Rearrangement joined TRBV28 to TRBJ1-6; no confident D gene assignment can be made. The specimen comprised CD4+ or CD8+ T cells sorted from blood, sampled in a trial of the OX40 agonist ivuxolimab. The nucleotide sequence reads as follows: TGTGCCGGCGGACCCTATAATTCACCCCTCCACTTT. Protein translation: CAGGPYNSPLHF.